These 5 T cell receptor beta chains came from one sample sequenced in a study of a mutant IDH1 vaccine in newly diagnosed glioma listed by TCRdb under 2021. Libraries were prepared through the immunoSEQ multiplex PCR assay. What TCRdb holds here is the immuneACCESS table cut down to in-frame rearrangements. Part of the clones is not present; checked against another copy, under half of the missing clones reflect an unresolved V gene, and the others are unexplained. Recorded for this sample are tens of thousands of clones; under 85% of them occurred a single time. The biggest ten clones account for 5.4% of the sample. The time point label of this sample denotes: baseline, week 1 (first vaccination visit). This sample's treatment or condition label indicates: pre-vaccination baseline after standard-of-care therapy. The sample consisted of PBMCs, taken from a glioma patient treated with radiotherapy, temozolomide or both. All receptors derive from a man between 40 and 49 years old with glioma.

This clone showed up just once. The rearrangement links TRBV2 to TRBJ2-5; tentatively, D is TRBD1 (5 bases). CDR1 SNHLY and CDR2 FYNNEI come from the germline V gene. The CDR3 loop spans 13 amino acids. Trimming took 7 bases from V and 4 from J, leaving 13 bases between them. DNA of the CDR3: TGTGCCAGCACCTCAGGGTTGGGAGAGACCCAGTACTTC. Translating gives CASTSGLGETQYF.

The chain joins TRBV11-2 to TRBJ2-6, with D possibly TRBD1 on 7 matching bases. Germline V gene lookup returns CDR1 SGHAT and CDR2 FQNNGV. This CDR3 has 18 residues. V was clipped by 9 bases and J by 0 bases, with 21 bases between them. DNA for the CDR3: TGTGCCAGTCGTGGGAGGACAGGTCTTTACTCTGGGGCCAACGTCCTGACTTTC. This sequence encodes CASRGRTGLYSGANVLTF.

The chain joins TRBV5-6 to TRBJ2-4; possibly TRBD2 for D (6 bases). The CDR3 is made up of 15 amino acids. Trimming took 3 bases from V and 0 from J, leaving 10 bases between them. Germline CDR1 is SGHDT and CDR2 is YYEEEE. The CDR3 DNA reads as TGTGCCAGCAGCTCGCTACTAGCAGCCAAAAACATTCAGTACTTC. This translates into CASSSLLAAKNIQYF.

The V call is TRBV2, the J call TRBJ1-3; the D gene is possibly TRBD1 (6 bases). Germline CDR1 reads SNHLY; CDR2 reads FYNNEI. The CDR3 is 13 residues long. V was shortened by 4 bases and J by 3 bases, with 7 bases between the two germline ends. CDR3 nucleotide sequence: TGTGCCAGCAGTGCGGACAGTGGAAACACCATATATTTT. It yields the protein CASSADSGNTIYF.

V gene TRBV5-8 combines with J gene TRBJ1-5; D remains unclear. The CDR3 is 15 amino acids. Trimming took off 6 bases at V and 0 bases at J, with 13 bases between the two ends. The germline V gene has CDR1 SGHTS and CDR2 YDEGEE. In DNA form, the CDR3 reads TGTGCCAGCACCCTTGACGGATATAGCAATCAGCCCCAGCATTTT. Encoded protein: CASTLDGYSNQPQHF. Based on the CDR3 plus reference TRBV5-8 and TRBJ1-5, the full variable domain is EAGVTQSPTHLIKTRGQQATLRCSPISGHTSVYWYQQALGLGLQFLLWYDEGEERNRGNFPPRFSGRQFPNYSSELNVNALELEDSALYLCASTLDGYSNQPQHFGDGTRLSIL.